The T cell receptor beta chain described here comes from a study of CD8 T cells in ankylosing spondylitis. With respect to this clonotype: As yet, its antigen is unknown.

Overall study findings and caveats: Seemingly characteristic of ankylosing spondylitis blood was a TCR beta motif consisting of fewer than 10 highly homologous variants. Matched synovial fluid from ankylosing spondylitis patients was reported to be enriched for disease-linked clones.

Trimming stripped 6 bases from V and 1 base from J, with 13 bases between. The CDR3 covers 15 residues. CDR1 and CDR2 (germline): SGHRS, YFSETQ. Molecular-barcoded quantitative 5'-RACE produced these TCR beta libraries. From the 5' RACE reads, TCRdb called clonotypes with MiXCR, one entry per CDR3 protein. The table records 290,000 or so distinct CDR3 sequences, about a fifth of them present only once. This sequence joins TRBV5-1 and TRBJ2-2; the D call may be TRBD1 or TRBD2 (5 bases each). Sequencing was carried out using blood, either unsorted or a sorted T cell fraction (not recorded which). The origin of this receptor is a female donor with ankylosing spondylitis or in good health (not recorded which). CDR3 coding DNA: TGCGCCAGCATGTCGGGGCGGGTGAACACCGGGGAGCTGTTTTTT. Protein product: CASMSGRVNTGELFF.